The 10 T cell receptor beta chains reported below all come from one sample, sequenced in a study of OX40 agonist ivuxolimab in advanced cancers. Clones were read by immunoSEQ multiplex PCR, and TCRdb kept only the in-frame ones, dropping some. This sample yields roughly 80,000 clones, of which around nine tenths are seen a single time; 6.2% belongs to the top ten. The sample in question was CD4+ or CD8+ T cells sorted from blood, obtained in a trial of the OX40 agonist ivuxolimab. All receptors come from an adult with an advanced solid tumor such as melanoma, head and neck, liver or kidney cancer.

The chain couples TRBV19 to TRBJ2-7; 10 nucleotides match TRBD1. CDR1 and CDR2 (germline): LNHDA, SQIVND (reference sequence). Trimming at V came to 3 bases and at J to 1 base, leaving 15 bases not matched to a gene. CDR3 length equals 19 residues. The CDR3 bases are TGTGCCAGTAGTATGAGAACCGGGACAGGGGCCCTAAGGTCCTACGAGCAGTACTTC. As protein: CASSMRTGTGALRSYEQYF.

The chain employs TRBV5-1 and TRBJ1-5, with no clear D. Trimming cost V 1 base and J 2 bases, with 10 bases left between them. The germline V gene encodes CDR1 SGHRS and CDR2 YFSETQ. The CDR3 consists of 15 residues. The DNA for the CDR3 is TGCGCCAGCAGCTTGCAGAGTGGGGGCAATCAGCCCCAGCATTTT. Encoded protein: CASSLQSGGNQPQHF.

The CDR3 DNA follows: TGTGCCAGCAGCTCGGGACTAGCGGGGCCCACAGATACGCAGTATTTT. Translating it yields CASSSGLAGPTDTQYF. The chain has TRBV5-8 and TRBJ2-3; 13 bases are shared with TRBD2. From germline, CDR1 is SGHTS and CDR2 YDEGEE. Losses at the gene ends were 3 bases for V and 2 bases for J; bases not matched to a gene: 3. CDR3 length: 16 residues.

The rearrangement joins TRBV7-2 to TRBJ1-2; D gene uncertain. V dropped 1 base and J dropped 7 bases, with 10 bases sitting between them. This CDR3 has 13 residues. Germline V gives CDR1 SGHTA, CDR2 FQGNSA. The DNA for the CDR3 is TGTGCCAGCAGCTTAGTACGGGGAATTGGCTACACCTTC. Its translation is CASSLVRGIGYTF.

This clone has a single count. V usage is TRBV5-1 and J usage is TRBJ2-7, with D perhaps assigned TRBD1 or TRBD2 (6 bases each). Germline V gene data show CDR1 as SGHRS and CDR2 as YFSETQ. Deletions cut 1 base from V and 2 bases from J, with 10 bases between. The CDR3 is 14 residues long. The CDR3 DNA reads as TGCGCCAGCAGCTTGTCGAGGGGGGCCTACGAGCAGTACTTC. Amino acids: CASSLSRGAYEQYF.

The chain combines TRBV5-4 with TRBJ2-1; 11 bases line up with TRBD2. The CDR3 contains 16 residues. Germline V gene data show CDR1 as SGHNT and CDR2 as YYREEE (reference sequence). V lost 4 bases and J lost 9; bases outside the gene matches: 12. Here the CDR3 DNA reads TGTGCCAGCAGCCCCAAACTAGCGGGGGTAATGAGTGAGCAGTTCTTC. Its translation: CASSPKLAGVMSEQFF.

CDR3 amino acids: CASSIGVQETQYF. CDR3 coding DNA: TGTGCCAGCAGCATAGGGGTTCAAGAGACCCAGTACTTC. The chain couples TRBV5-4 to TRBJ2-5; maybe TRBD1 (5 bases). This CDR3 has 13 amino acids. Germline values: CDR1 SGHNT, CDR2 YYREEE (reference sequence). With 4 bases removed from V and 2 bases from J, the gap between germline ends came to 9 bases.

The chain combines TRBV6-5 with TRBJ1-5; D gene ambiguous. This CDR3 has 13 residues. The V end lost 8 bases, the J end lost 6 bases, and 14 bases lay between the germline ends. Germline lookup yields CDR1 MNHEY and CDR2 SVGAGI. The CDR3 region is CASRIGVSQPQHF. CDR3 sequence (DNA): TGTGCCAGCCGAATTGGAGTCAGTCAGCCCCAGCATTTT.

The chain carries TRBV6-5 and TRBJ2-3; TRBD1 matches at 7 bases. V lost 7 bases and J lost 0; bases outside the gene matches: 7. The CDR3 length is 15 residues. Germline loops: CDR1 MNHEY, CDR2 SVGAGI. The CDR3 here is CASKHTGASTDTQYF. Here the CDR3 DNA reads TGTGCCAGCAAACATACAGGGGCTAGCACAGATACGCAGTATTTT.

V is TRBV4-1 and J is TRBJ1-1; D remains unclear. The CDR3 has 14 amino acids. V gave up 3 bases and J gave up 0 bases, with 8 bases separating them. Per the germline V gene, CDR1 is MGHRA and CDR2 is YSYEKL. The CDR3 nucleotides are TGCGCCAGCAGCCAGTTAGCGGTGAACACTGAAGCTTTCTTT. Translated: CASSQLAVNTEAFF.